Each of the 20 T cell receptor beta chains below was sequenced from the same sample in a study of T cell clones after liver transplantation. TCRdb keeps only in-frame clones here, not all; method: immunoSEQ multiplex PCR. This table has some 50,000 clones, over 60% appearing once. The sequenced sample was CD4+ T cells from blood, obtained at the 22-month timepoint. The receptor set was obtained from a human patient who received a liver transplant. Some T cells may be graft donor cells.

This clone was observed once. This chain links TRBV19 with TRBJ2-1; D possibly corresponds to TRBD2 (5 bases). V gave up 1 base and J gave up 5 bases, with 9 bases separating them. CDR1 LNHDA and CDR2 SQIVND come from the germline V gene (reference sequence). This CDR3 region has 14 residues. The CDR3 region has the DNA TGTGCCAGTAGTATAGCGCCGGGGAACAATGAGCAGTTCTTC. Translated, it gives CASSIAPGNNEQFF.

The rearrangement links TRBV9 to TRBJ2-4; 8 positions agree with TRBD2. The CDR3 contains 17 residues. With V trimmed by 0 bases and J by 0 bases, 5 bases remained unmatched. The germline gives CDR1 SGDLS, CDR2 YYNGEE. The CDR3 reads CASSVEAGDRAKNIQYF. DNA for the CDR3: TGTGCCAGCAGCGTAGAAGCGGGGGATAGAGCCAAAAACATTCAGTACTTC.

The genes are TRBV6-6 and TRBJ2-7; D may correspond to TRBD1 or TRBD2 (5 bases each). Germline lookup yields CDR1 MNHNY and CDR2 SVGAGI (reference sequence). The CDR3 runs to 15 residues. Trimming took 6 bases from V and 6 from J, leaving 21 bases between them. The CDR3 here is CASSPSGGVRSEQYF. The CDR3 DNA follows: TGTGCCAGCAGCCCCAGTGGGGGAGTAAGAAGCGAGCAGTACTTC.

In its sample, this clone was seen a few times. V and J are TRBV11-2 and TRBJ1-3, with D possibly TRBD1 on 6 matching bases. Germline CDR1 is SGHAT and CDR2 is FQNNGV. The CDR3 is made up of 15 amino acids. V was clipped by 6 bases and J by 0 bases, with 12 bases between them. CDR3 in DNA: TGTGCCAGCAGTTCTGGACAGATCTCTGGAAACACCATATATTTT. Protein: CASSSGQISGNTIYF.

The chain has TRBV28 and TRBJ1-6; the match to TRBD1 covers 8 bases. The CDR3 loop spans 16 amino acids. V trimming: 6 bases; J trimming: 0 bases; junction bases outside the gene matches: 4. The germline CDR1 and CDR2 sequences are MDHEN and SYDVKM. The CDR3 nucleotides are TGTGCCAGCAGCCCCGGACAGGGCTCCTATAATTCACCCCTCCACTTT. Encoded protein: CASSPGQGSYNSPLHF.

This chain uses TRBV10-3 with TRBJ2-5; 10 bases match TRBD2. CDR1 is ENHRY, CDR2 SYGVKD, per germline. The trim removed 4 bases at V and 4 bases at J, leaving 12 bases unmatched. The CDR3 has 17 amino acids. CDR3 protein: CAISASGGAGIGETQYF. The CDR3 bases are TGTGCCATCAGTGCCAGCGGGGGGGCAGGTATCGGAGAGACCCAGTACTTC.

The rearrangement uses TRBV6-1 and TRBJ2-3; possibly TRBD1 for D (6 bases). Germline CDR1 reads MNHNS; CDR2 reads SASEGT. CDR3 length: 19 residues. Trimming took off 2 bases at V and 2 bases at J, with 23 bases between the two ends. CDR3 in amino acids: CASSESVIASRGPTDTQYF. CDR3 nucleotides: TGTGCCAGCAGTGAAAGTGTGATAGCTAGCAGGGGACCCACAGATACGCAGTATTTT.

The genes are TRBV27 and TRBJ2-3, with 11 bases matching TRBD2. The CDR3 runs 16 residues. Trimming took 3 bases from V and 4 from J; bases not matched to a gene: 6. Germline CDR1 and CDR2: MNHEY and SMNVEV (reference sequence). CDR3 protein: CASSFGLAGGPDTQYF. CDR3 bases: TGTGCCAGCAGTTTTGGGCTAGCGGGGGGCCCAGATACGCAGTATTTT.

This clone was seen more than once but under ten times. In nucleotides, the CDR3 is TGTGCCAGTATGCCTCTCCAGGGGAAGGGAGAGACCCAGTACTTC. It encodes CASMPLQGKGETQYF. The chain has TRBV19 and TRBJ2-5; TRBD1 is a possible D gene (6 bases). This CDR3 contains 15 residues. With 7 bases removed from V and 4 bases from J, the gap between germline ends came to 19 bases. The germline V gene has CDR1 LNHDA and CDR2 SQIVND (reference sequence).

The chain couples TRBV29-1 to TRBJ2-5, with D possibly matching TRBD1 (6 bases). Trimming left V 7 bases short and J 3 bases short, with 15 bases between. The CDR3 spans 13 residues. Germline V gene data show CDR1 as SQVTM and CDR2 as ANQGSEA. The CDR3 DNA reads as TGCAGCGCCGCCACCGGGACAAAAGAGACCCAGTACTTC. It codes for CSAATGTKETQYF.

The rearrangement links TRBV7-9 to TRBJ2-3; 7 bases are shared with TRBD2. V was pared by 2 bases and J by 3 bases, with 2 bases of the junction left unmatched. The CDR3 is 14 amino acids. The V gene's germline CDR1 is SEHNR and CDR2 FQNEAQ (reference sequence). CDR3 bases: TGTGCCAGCAGCTTAAGGGACTATACAGATACGCAGTATTTT. This gives the protein CASSLRDYTDTQYF.

The gene calls are TRBV27 and TRBJ2-5; TRBD1 matches at 8 bases. This CDR3 is 14 amino acids long. Germline V CDR1 and CDR2: MNHEY, SMNVEV (reference sequence). The J segment lost 4 bases and the V segment lost 6 bases, leaving 7 bases of the junction unmatched. CDR3 sequence: CASSRRGTGETQYF. The CDR3 DNA is TGTGCCAGCAGCCGAAGGGGGACAGGAGAGACCCAGTACTTC.

Only one count was recorded for this clone. This chain uses TRBV6-1 with TRBJ2-3; TRBD2 aligns across 9 bases. CDR1 is MNHNS and CDR2 is SASEGT in the germline V gene. The length of the CDR3 is 16 residues. The junction had 7 bases not matched to a gene; V was cut back by 4 bases and J by 2 bases. This chain's CDR3 is CASSGPAGGFTDTQYF. The DNA for the CDR3 is TGTGCCAGCAGTGGGCCAGCGGGGGGATTCACAGATACGCAGTATTTT.

This clone has only one observation. The CDR3 DNA reads as TGTGCCAGCAGCGTAGCACTTGATACGCAGTATTTT. Encoded protein: CASSVALDTQYF. The chain combines TRBV9 with TRBJ2-3; no firm D call. CDR1 is SGDLS, CDR2 YYNGEE, per germline. V lost 0 bases, J lost 6 bases, and 5 bases lay in between. The CDR3 loop spans 12 amino acids.

This clone was detected once. This sequence joins TRBV10-3 and TRBJ2-1; D call uncertain. The ends were cut back, 4 bases at V and 16 bases at J, with 17 bases in the middle. The V gene's germline CDR1 is ENHRY and CDR2 SYGVKD. The CDR3 spans 12 residues. The CDR3 protein is CAISGPGSMRFF. As DNA, the CDR3 is TGTGCCATCAGTGGGCCCGGGTCCATGCGATTCTTC.

The V gene is TRBV7-8, the J gene TRBJ1-3; a weak D match, TRBD1 (5 bases). The CDR3 totals 16 residues. Germline V gene sequence: CDR1 SGHVS, CDR2 FQNEAQ. V lost 1 base and J 6 bases, leaving 16 bases between the germline ends. The CDR3 nucleotides are TGTGCCAGCAGCTTAGGGATAGGGACGGAGTTAAACACCATATATTTT. The encoded protein is CASSLGIGTELNTIYF.

This chain joins TRBV9 and TRBJ2-2; TRBD2 matches 11 bases. Germline V CDR1 and CDR2: SGDLS, YYNGEE. CDR3 length: 17 residues. Losses at the gene ends were 0 bases for V and 5 bases for J; bases not matched to a gene: 6. The CDR3 region is CASSVALAGAGTGELFF. CDR3 bases: TGTGCCAGCAGCGTAGCACTAGCGGGGGCGGGTACCGGGGAGCTGTTTTTT. Full variable domain (outside the CDR3, taken from reference TRBV9 and TRBJ2-2): DSGVTQTPKHLITATGQRVTLRCSPRSGDLSVYWYQQSLDQGLQFLIQYYNGEERAKGNILERFSAQQFPDLHSELNLSSLELGDSALYFCASSVALAGAGTGELFFGEGSRLTVL.

The chain is built from TRBV4-1 and TRBJ1-6; no clear D gene. Trimming removed 1 base at V and 9 bases at J, with 4 bases between. The CDR3 sequence is 12 residues long. CDR1 is MGHRA, CDR2 YSYEKL, per germline. In DNA, the CDR3 is TGCGCCAGCAGCCAAGCCATTTCACCCCTCCACTTT. It is translated as CASSQAISPLHF.

This clone was seen only a few times. V is TRBV20-1 and J is TRBJ1-1; no reliable D call. Germline lookup yields CDR1 DFQATT and CDR2 SNEGSKA (reference sequence). V lost 2 bases to trimming and J lost 5 bases, with 6 bases between them. The length of the CDR3 is 11 residues. The CDR3 DNA sequence: TGCAGTGCTAGATTAAGGACTGAAGCTTTCTTT. It encodes CSARLRTEAFF.

The chain employs TRBV19 and TRBJ1-2, with TRBD1 identical over 8 bases. The germline CDR1 and CDR2 sequences are LNHDA and SQIVND (reference sequence). J was trimmed by 1 base and V by 10 bases; bases with no gene match: 11. There are 15 residues in the CDR3. CDR3 region: CATSGGTRGNYGYTF. Written as DNA, the CDR3 is TGTGCCACCTCAGGGGGCACCCGAGGTAACTATGGCTACACCTTC.